Below, one T cell receptor (beta chain) is given with its context. Antigen unknown. This sample was included in a study of cytomegalovirus exposure and HLA in healthy donors. The PCR ran on 60 Vbeta and 13 Jbeta primers. In the original analysis: In a later analysis, some 10 million of 65 million to 90 million unique beta chains occurred in at least two donors. The data were produced by immunoSEQ multiplex PCR, yet TCRdb's version contains in-frame clones alone and is incomplete. That table supplies the V and J calls and clone size; D and trimming were determined from the DNA. This sample yields about 110,000 clones, of which around 64% are seen a single time; about 9% belongs to the top ten. Unrecorded immune exposures were likely, despite nominal health at sampling. Findings and limits, study-wide: The records held CMV serostatus as the only immune exposure information.

CDR1 and CDR2 from the germline V gene are LNHDA and SQIVND (reference sequence). This CDR3 spans 19 amino acids. V shed 3 bases and J shed 5 bases, with 26 bases lying between them. The TCR originated in a man aged 30-40 years in good health and CMV-seropositive. The sample consisted of PBMCs. The chain joins TRBV19 to TRBJ1-5, with a weak D call TRBD1 (5 bases). The CDR3 bases are TGTGCCAGTAGTATCCCGACGTGGCAGGGCCGAAAAGGGTATCAGCCCCAGCATTTT. As protein: CASSIPTWQGRKGYQPQHF.